Below are 25 T cell receptor beta chains sequenced from a single sample in a study of blood T cells in healthy people across ages. The second PCR ran about 6 to 11 cycles with a sample-barcoded 5' primer and J-beta primers. From the 5' RACE reads, TCRdb called clonotypes with MiXCR, one entry per CDR3 protein. The repertoire holds some 1.5 million distinct CDR3 sequences, approximately 39% seen once, with about 4% in the top ten. The specimen was blood. The receptors shown here come from a woman under 30 in good health.

The sample holds many counts of this clonotype. The chain joins TRBV29-1 to TRBJ2-3; D unresolved. CDR1 SQVTM and CDR2 ANQGSEA come from the germline V gene. Trimming left V 4 bases short and J 2 bases short, with 10 bases between. The CDR3 contains 13 residues. CDR3 nucleotides: TGCAGCGTTGCTCGAGGACCCACAGATACGCAGTATTTT. Translating gives CSVARGPTDTQYF.

This chain uses TRBV11-2 with TRBJ1-4; 9 nucleotides match TRBD1. Trimming at V came to 6 bases and at J to 8 bases, leaving 7 bases not matched to a gene. The CDR3 runs to 14 residues. The germline CDR1 and CDR2 sequences are SGHAT and FQNNGV. CDR3 in DNA: TGTGCCAGCAGGCCGACAGGGACAGGGGAAAAACTGTTTTTT. Its protein product is CASRPTGTGEKLFF.

The chain recombines TRBV11-2 with TRBJ1-2; D remains ambiguous. Between the trimmed V and J ends, which lost 1 base and 1 base, there was a span of 10 bases. The CDR3 consists of 15 residues. Looked up from germline, CDR1 is SGHAT and CDR2 is FQNNGV. CDR3 protein: CASSLGGPRNYGYTF. For the CDR3, the DNA is TGTGCCAGCAGCTTAGGAGGGCCCCGTAACTATGGCTACACCTTC.

The V gene is TRBV20-1, the J gene TRBJ1-4; no clear D. V dropped 0 bases and J dropped 5 bases, with 10 bases sitting between them. The germline CDR1 and CDR2 sequences are DFQATT and SNEGSKA (reference sequence). The CDR3 loop spans 14 amino acids. CDR3 in amino acids: CSARDQRQNEKLFF. CDR3 coding DNA: TGCAGTGCTAGAGATCAACGGCAGAATGAAAAACTGTTTTTT.

The CDR3 DNA reads TGTGCCATCAGGGCACTAGCGGGAGGGGGTGATGAGCAGTACTTC. It encodes CAIRALAGGGDEQYF. The genes are TRBV10-3 and TRBJ2-7; TRBD2 matches 13 bases. J gave up 7 bases and V 6 bases, and 9 bases lay outside the gene matches. Germline V CDR1 and CDR2: ENHRY, SYGVKD. This CDR3 is 15 amino acids long.

V is TRBV10-3 and J is TRBJ1-1; D not resolved. The CDR3 loop spans 14 amino acids. V lost 6 bases to trimming and J lost 0 bases, with 11 bases between them. CDR1 and CDR2 from the germline V gene are ENHRY and SYGVKD. The CDR3 region is CAIRASFMNTEAFF. In DNA form, the CDR3 reads TGTGCCATCAGGGCCAGTTTCATGAACACTGAAGCTTTCTTT.

The gene calls are TRBV29-1 and TRBJ1-4, with D possibly matching TRBD1 (5 bases). The CDR3 totals 12 residues. V was pared by 7 bases and J by 10 bases, with 16 bases between. Per germline, CDR1 SQVTM and CDR2 ANQGSEA. The CDR3 region has the DNA TGCAGCGGGCAGGGCCCTGGGGCAAAACTGTTTTTT. This sequence encodes CSGQGPGAKLFF.

This clonotype was detected only a few times. The V call is TRBV25-1, the J call TRBJ2-7; possibly TRBD2 for D (6 bases). The V and J ends lost 1 base and 3 bases respectively, with 16 bases between them. Germline V CDR1 and CDR2: MGHDK, SYGVNS. The CDR3 sequence is 16 residues long. As DNA, the CDR3 is TGTGCCAGCAGTGAATTTAGCTGGGGAGGACTCTACGAGCAGTACTTC. Protein sequence: CASSEFSWGGLYEQYF.

The rearrangement joins TRBV12-3 or TRBV12-4 to TRBJ2-3; the D gene is possibly TRBD1 (6 bases). V lost 6 bases and J 0 bases, leaving 19 bases between the germline ends. There are 17 residues in the CDR3. The DNA for the CDR3 is TGTGCCAGCAGCCCTCCTCAGGACAGACCCAGCACAGATACGCAGTATTTT. It codes for CASSPPQDRPSTDTQYF.

This clonotype came up a few times. This could be a read error, since a much larger clone is one nucleotide away. The gene calls are TRBV27 and TRBJ2-5, with D unclear. Trimming left V 6 bases short and J 5 bases short, with 1 base between. CDR1 is MNHEY and CDR2 is SMNVEV in the germline V gene (reference sequence). The CDR3 is 9 residues long. The CDR3 reads CASRETQYF. CDR3 in DNA: TGTGCCAGCAGGGAGACCCAGTACTTC.

The rearrangement links TRBV19 to TRBJ1-5; TRBD1 aligns across 7 bases. The CDR3 spans 12 residues. From germline, CDR1 is LNHDA and CDR2 SQIVND (reference sequence). V gave up 9 bases and J gave up 4 bases; unmatched junction bases: 3. The CDR3 DNA reads TGTGCCAGCGTACAGGGGAATCAGCCCCAGCATTTT. The encoded protein is CASVQGNQPQHF.

The J gene is TRBJ2-2, the V gene TRBV2; tentatively, D is TRBD1 (5 bases). Deletions cut 7 bases from V and 4 bases from J, with 10 bases between. Looked up from germline, CDR1 is SNHLY and CDR2 is FYNNEI. There are 13 residues in the CDR3. CDR3 in DNA: TGTGCCAGCACTTTCCAGGGCACCGGGGAGCTGTTTTTT. Protein sequence: CASTFQGTGELFF.

The rearrangement joins TRBV18 to TRBJ2-7; D is perhaps TRBD1 (5 bases). The CDR3 spans 14 residues. CDR1 and CDR2 from the germline V gene are KGHSH and LQKENI. Trimming took off 3 bases at V and 0 bases at J, with 9 bases between the two ends. CDR3 nucleotides: TGTGCCAGCTCACCGGGGCAGCGCTCCTACGAGCAGTACTTC. It specifies CASSPGQRSYEQYF.

At least ten counts were recorded for this clonotype. V gene TRBV2 combines with J gene TRBJ2-1, with D possibly being TRBD2 (5 bases). The CDR3 has 11 amino acids. CDR1 and CDR2 (germline): SNHLY, FYNNEI. The ends were cut back, 4 bases at V and 7 bases at J, with 5 bases in the middle. For the CDR3, the DNA is TGTGCCAGCAGTGCGGGAAATGAGCAGTTCTTC. Protein sequence: CASSAGNEQFF.

In its sample, this clonotype was seen many times. This chain links TRBV10-3 with TRBJ2-1; D is undetermined. Trimming left V 8 bases short and J 0 bases short, with 8 bases between. CDR1 and CDR2 from the germline V gene are ENHRY and SYGVKD. This CDR3 is 13 amino acids long. CDR3 protein: CAIAASSYNEQFF. The DNA of the CDR3 is TGTGCCATCGCAGCGAGCTCCTACAATGAGCAGTTCTTC.

V gene TRBV20-1 combines with J gene TRBJ2-5, with 8 bases lining up with TRBD2. The J call is doubtful: the DNA matches TRBJ2-7 better. This CDR3 is 14 amino acids long. The V gene's germline CDR1 is DFQATT and CDR2 SNEGSKA (reference sequence). The CDR3: CSANVPGGWYEQYF. The DNA for the CDR3 is TGCAGTGCCAACGTGCCGGGAGGGTGGTACGAGCAGTACTTC.

V usage is TRBV15 and J usage is TRBJ2-1; no reliable D call. V gave up 7 bases and J gave up 0 bases, with 10 bases separating them. Looked up from germline, CDR1 is LNHNV and CDR2 is YYDKDF (reference sequence). The CDR3 runs to 14 residues. CDR3 residues: CATTDVSSYNEQFF. CDR3 nucleotide sequence: TGTGCCACCACCGACGTTAGCTCCTACAATGAGCAGTTCTTC.

J is TRBJ2-1 and V is TRBV3-1, with unresolved D. CDR1 and CDR2 (germline): LGHDT, YNNKEL (reference sequence). The V and J ends lost 2 bases and 6 bases respectively, with 8 bases between them. CDR3 length equals 13 residues. The CDR3 DNA reads as TGTGCCAGCAGCCAAAAGGTTTTCAATGAGCAGTTCTTC. Translating gives CASSQKVFNEQFF.

This clonotype was counted between two and nine times. The chain is built from TRBV3-1 and TRBJ2-1; a possible D gene is TRBD2 (6 bases). CDR1 LGHDT and CDR2 YNNKEL come from the germline V gene (reference sequence). V shed 4 bases and J shed 7 bases, with 17 bases lying between them. There are 15 residues in the CDR3. The CDR3 loop is CASSLYGRAVNEQFF. CDR3 coding DNA: TGTGCCAGCAGCCTTTACGGGAGAGCGGTTAATGAGCAGTTCTTC.

V and J are TRBV20-1 and TRBJ2-3; no clear D. Germline V gene lookup returns CDR1 DFQATT and CDR2 SNEGSKA (reference sequence). The germline V and J ends were trimmed by 2 bases and 10 bases, with 13 bases remaining between them. This CDR3 spans 12 amino acids. CDR3 sequence (DNA): TGCAGTGCTAGAACCTCAATGTTCGCGCAGTATTTT. Translation: CSARTSMFAQYF.

The chain couples TRBV7-2 to TRBJ2-7; D is undetermined. This CDR3 region has 13 residues. Trimming pared 4 bases from V and 6 bases from J, leaving 13 bases between. The germline V gene has CDR1 SGHTA and CDR2 FQGNSA. DNA for the CDR3: TGTGCCAGCAGCTCAGGACCGTCCCTCGAGCAGTACTTC. The encoded protein is CASSSGPSLEQYF.

The chain carries TRBV5-5 and TRBJ2-2; D is perhaps TRBD1 or TRBD2 (6 bases each). V gave up 4 bases and J gave up 6 bases, with 13 bases separating them. CDR1 is SGHKS, CDR2 YYEKEE, per germline (reference sequence). The CDR3 length is 14 residues. This CDR3 reads CASSPKGGPGELFF. The CDR3 nucleotides read TGTGCCAGCAGCCCGAAGGGGGGTCCCGGGGAGCTGTTTTTT.

This chain connects TRBV14 to TRBJ2-1; a weak D match, TRBD2 (6 bases). Looked up from germline, CDR1 is SGHDN and CDR2 is FVKESK. Trimming left V 4 bases short and J 3 bases short, with 10 bases between. The CDR3 consists of 14 residues. Here the CDR3 DNA reads TGTGCCAGCAGCCCAACGGGACTCTACAATGAGCAGTTCTTC. Its translation: CASSPTGLYNEQFF.

This clonotype was detected a few times. The V gene is TRBV6-4, the J gene TRBJ2-1; TRBD2 might be the D (6 bases). Germline CDR1 reads MRHNA; CDR2 reads SNTAGT. V lost 6 bases and J 9 bases, leaving 18 bases between the germline ends. The CDR3 has 14 residues. The CDR3 loop is CASSPSWGEGEQFF. The CDR3 DNA reads as TGTGCCAGCAGCCCGTCGTGGGGGGAAGGTGAGCAGTTCTTC.

The rearrangement joins TRBV20-1 to TRBJ1-2; TRBD1 agrees at 8 bases. CDR1 and CDR2 (germline): DFQATT, SNEGSKA (reference sequence). With V trimmed by 5 bases and J by 7 bases, 24 bases remained unmatched. CDR3 length: 18 residues. CDR3 nucleotide sequence: TGCAGTGCTCCTAGAGGGCCCAGGACAGGGCATGGAAGTAGTGGCTACACCTTC. Protein sequence: CSAPRGPRTGHGSSGYTF.